This T cell receptor (beta chain) comes out of a study of T cell changes during pregnancy in multiple sclerosis (dated by TCRdb to between 2018 and 2021). Some background on the complete study: Changes in the T cell repertoire over the course of pregnancy were examined in this study in women with multiple sclerosis.

Library prep was done by the immunoSEQ multiplex PCR assay. Held by TCRdb, this immuneACCESS table contains in-frame sequences only and omits some clones. Under half of the omission traces to an unresolved V gene where checked; the cause of the rest is unknown. The sample data list about 38,000 clones, and approximately 90% of these were observed just once. Clones ranked in the top ten supply approximately 6.7% of the sample. As concerns this clone: Its binding antigen is unknown. No base quality information exists; no much larger clone differs at one position.

Here the sequenced sample was CD8+ T cells from peripheral blood mononuclear cells, taken in the third trimester of pregnancy. The TCR comes from a female donor with multiple sclerosis, enrolled in a pregnancy study.

For the CDR3, the sequence is CASSLTAGGWGELFF. Here is the DNA: TGTGCCAGCAGTTTAACAGCGGGGGGTTGGGGGGAGCTGTTTTTT. The rearranged chain carries TRBV27 and TRBJ2-2; TRBD2 matches 9 bases in the middle. The cysteine opens and the phenylalanine closes a CDR3 of 15 amino acids. The retained sequence is limited to the CDR3, 45 bases, with the frame set at the first base. CDR1 and CDR2, looked up from the germline V gene (reference sequence), are MNHEY and SMNVEV. Compared with germline, V lacks 2 bases and J lacks 8 bases; bases without a gene match: 6.